Following are 20 T cell receptor beta chains from one sample sequenced in a study of OX40 agonist ivuxolimab in advanced cancers. The protocol was immunoSEQ multiplex PCR, while the TCRdb copy is restricted to in-frame clones and leaves out a portion. The repertoire holds some 100,000 clones, with 65% to 90% as singletons. Sequencing used CD4+ or CD8+ T cells sorted from blood, obtained in a trial of the OX40 agonist ivuxolimab. These receptors were collected from an adult with an advanced solid tumor such as melanoma, head and neck, liver or kidney cancer.

CDR3: CASIQDTGTDTQYF. The CDR3, as DNA: TGTGCCAGCATCCAAGACACAGGGACAGATACGCAGTATTTT. The gene calls are TRBV7-8 and TRBJ2-3; TRBD1 is a possible D gene (6 bases). The CDR3 covers 14 residues. Germline CDR1 and CDR2: SGHVS and FQNEAQ. V lost 7 bases, J lost 3 bases, and 14 bases lay in between.

The rearrangement joins TRBV11-2 to TRBJ2-4; TRBD1 agrees at 12 bases. V lost 5 bases and J lost 8; bases outside the gene matches: 7. The CDR3 runs 15 residues. CDR1 and CDR2 from the germline V gene are SGHAT and FQNNGV. For the CDR3, the DNA is TGTGCCAGCAGCCTCCTAGGGACAGGGGGCTACATTCAGTACTTC. This gives the protein CASSLLGTGGYIQYF. Full variable domain (rest looked up from reference TRBV11-2 and TRBJ2-4): EAGVAQSPRYKIIEKRQSVAFWCNPISGHATLYWYQQILGQGPKLLIQFQNNGVVDDSQLPKDRFSAERLKGVDSTLKIQPAKLEDSAVYLCASSLLGTGGYIQYFGAGTRLSVL.

V gene TRBV9 combines with J gene TRBJ1-2; D may be TRBD1 (5 bases). Germline V CDR1 and CDR2: SGDLS, YYNGEE. V lost 0 bases and J lost 8, with 11 bases in between. The CDR3 covers 13 residues. CDR3 DNA: TGTGCCAGCAGCGTAGCCACCGGGGGGGGCTACACCTTC. It translates to CASSVATGGGYTF.

The V gene is TRBV11-1, the J gene TRBJ2-7; the match to TRBD1 covers 11 bases. Germline lookup yields CDR1 SGHAT and CDR2 FQDESV (reference sequence). Unmatched junction bases numbered 4, after V lost 5 bases and J lost 7 bases. The CDR3 extends over 13 amino acids. As DNA, the CDR3 is TGTGCCAGCAGCCGGGACAGGGGGGGAGAGCAGTACTTC. Amino acids: CASSRDRGGEQYF.

This clone showed up just a few times. The V and J genes are TRBV29-1 and TRBJ2-7; TRBD1 matches at 7 bases. The V gene's germline CDR1 is SQVTM and CDR2 ANQGSEA. This CDR3 spans 13 amino acids. V gave up 8 bases and J gave up 4 bases; unmatched junction bases: 11. CDR3 sequence reads: CSFSGTELYEQYF. CDR3 nucleotide sequence: TGCAGCTTTTCCGGGACAGAACTTTACGAGCAGTACTTC.

The chain has TRBV28 and TRBJ1-2, with D perhaps matching TRBD1 (5 bases). The CDR3 is 15 residues long. Trimming took 5 bases from V and 1 from J, leaving 14 bases between them. The V gene's germline CDR1 is MDHEN and CDR2 SYDVKM. CDR3 coding DNA: TGTGCCAGCAGTCTGCATCAGGGTGTTAACTATGGCTACACCTTC. Protein product: CASSLHQGVNYGYTF.

The CDR3 DNA follows: TGCAGCGTAGGGACTAGCGGCGTCTACGAGCAGTACTTC. It codes for CSVGTSGVYEQYF. J is TRBJ2-7 and V is TRBV29-1; 11 nucleotides match TRBD2. This CDR3 spans 13 amino acids. Germline V lookup: CDR1 SQVTM, CDR2 ANQGSEA. The ends lost 6 bases at V and 3 bases at J; junction bases unmatched: 4.

This clone has only one observation. The J gene is TRBJ2-3, the V gene TRBV5-1; TRBD2 aligns across 8 bases. J was trimmed by 4 bases and V by 0 bases; bases with no gene match: 13. The CDR3 runs to 18 residues. CDR1 SGHRS and CDR2 YFSETQ come from the germline V gene. CDR3 nucleotides: TGCGCCAGCAGCTTGGGGGTGAGGCTTAGCGGGAATGCAGATACGCAGTATTTT. Its protein is CASSLGVRLSGNADTQYF.

The chain carries TRBV5-5 and TRBJ1-5; D is perhaps TRBD1 (6 bases). The CDR3 covers 16 residues. Trimming shortened V by 2 bases and J by 2 bases, and 14 bases separated the two germline ends. The germline V gene encodes CDR1 SGHKS and CDR2 YYEKEE (reference sequence). This chain's CDR3 is CASSFLQGEGNQPQHF. The DNA for the CDR3 is TGTGCCAGCAGCTTCCTACAGGGTGAAGGCAATCAGCCCCAGCATTTT.

The chain links TRBV4-1 to TRBJ2-5; D perhaps matches TRBD2 (6 bases). The DNA matches TRBJ2-7 better at its end, which makes the J call doubtful. Per germline, CDR1 MGHRA and CDR2 YSYEKL. CDR3 length: 17 amino acids. The DNA of the CDR3 is TGCGCCAGCAGCCAAGATCGAGGGACTTACAGCTCCTACGAGCAGTACTTC. It codes for CASSQDRGTYSSYEQYF.

This clone has a single count. The chain is built from TRBV21-1 and TRBJ1-2; the table's D call, TRBD1, has no DNA check behind it. TRBV21-1 is assigned pseudogene status. This CDR3 contains 13 residues. CDR3 in DNA: TGTGCCAGCACCAGGAAGGCTAACTATGGCTACACCTTC. Translating gives CASTRKANYGYTF.

The chain couples TRBV5-3 to TRBJ1-3; D is ambiguous. TRBV5-3 is an ORF; its function is uncertain. The CDR3 length is 16 residues. Trimming shortened V by 0 bases and J by 4 bases, and 14 bases separated the two germline ends. Written as DNA, the CDR3 is TGTGCCAGAAGCTTGGCAAGAGGCAGCCCGGGAAACACCATATATTTT. Its protein product is CARSLARGSPGNTIYF.

This clone has just one count. The CDR3 DNA reads as TGTGCCAGCAGCCTCGGGGGGGCTAGCACAGATACGCAGTATTTT. Protein product: CASSLGGASTDTQYF. The rearrangement uses TRBV4-2 and TRBJ2-3; 8 bases align to TRBD2. The CDR3 runs to 15 residues. Per germline, CDR1 LGHNA and CDR2 YNFKEQ. After removal of 4 bases from V and 0 bases from J, the junction contained 3 bases not matched to a gene.

The V call is TRBV6-1, the J call TRBJ2-1; D gene uncertain. Looked up from germline, CDR1 is MNHNS and CDR2 is SASEGT. The CDR3 runs to 13 residues. V lost 7 bases and J 5 bases, leaving 12 bases between the germline ends. CDR3 residues: CASTRQTNNEQFF. The CDR3 bases are TGTGCCAGCACAAGGCAAACTAACAATGAGCAGTTCTTC.

CDR3 residues: CASRLQGVGANVLTF. CDR3 DNA: TGTGCCAGCAGATTACAGGGGGTCGGGGCCAACGTCCTGACTTTC. The chain uses TRBV28 and TRBJ2-6, with 8 nucleotides matching TRBD1. The CDR3 loop spans 15 amino acids. The germline V gene has CDR1 MDHEN and CDR2 SYDVKM. V was clipped by 6 bases and J by 4 bases; unmatched bases: 5.

This clone was seen just once. The chain is built from TRBV15 and TRBJ1-5; 7 bases align to TRBD1. The CDR3 is 17 residues long. V shed 0 bases and J 6 bases; nucleotides not matched to a gene: 11. Germline CDR1 reads LNHNV; CDR2 reads YYDKDF (reference sequence). The CDR3 here is CATSRDPRDSEVQPQHF. In DNA, the CDR3 is TGTGCCACCAGCAGAGATCCCCGGGACAGCGAAGTTCAGCCCCAGCATTTT.

The rearrangement links TRBV5-1 to TRBJ2-1; a possible D gene is TRBD2 (5 bases). This CDR3 contains 14 residues. Trimming removed 2 bases from V and 5 bases from J, with 11 bases in between. The V gene's germline CDR1 is SGHRS and CDR2 YFSETQ. The CDR3 is CASSFTSSNNEQFF. CDR3 sequence (DNA): TGCGCCAGCAGCTTCACTAGTTCTAACAATGAGCAGTTCTTC. The complete variable domain, with remaining parts taken from reference TRBV5-1 and TRBJ2-1, reads KAGVTQTPRYLIKTRGQQVTLSCSPISGHRSVSWYQQTPGQGLQFLFEYFSETQRNKGNFPGRFSGRQFSNSRSEMNVSTLELGDSALYLCASSFTSSNNEQFFGPGTRLTVL.

The chain uses TRBV6-1 and TRBJ2-7, with D maybe TRBD1 (6 bases). There are 14 residues in the CDR3. Germline loops: CDR1 MNHNS, CDR2 SASEGT. Trimming took 5 bases from V and 1 from J, leaving 12 bases between them. CDR3 residues: CASSSQGRSYEQYF. The CDR3 nucleotides read TGTGCCAGCAGTTCACAGGGTCGGTCCTACGAGCAGTACTTC.

In DNA, the CDR3 is TGCGCCAGCACCGGGGGCGGGACAACCTACGAGCAGTACTTC. It is translated as CASTGGGTTYEQYF. The gene calls are TRBV5-1 and TRBJ2-7; D may correspond to TRBD1 or TRBD2 (6 bases each). The CDR3 loop spans 14 amino acids. V was cut by 6 bases and J by 2 bases, with 15 bases left in between. CDR1 SGHRS and CDR2 YFSETQ come from the germline V gene.

The count of this clone is one. CDR3 in amino acids: CASSYPGLAGSETQYF. The CDR3 region has the DNA TGTGCCAGCAGTTACCCAGGACTAGCGGGATCAGAGACCCAGTACTTC. The rearrangement joins TRBV6-6 to TRBJ2-5; 12 bases are a match to TRBD2. The germline V gene encodes CDR1 MNHNY and CDR2 SVGAGI (reference sequence). This CDR3 contains 16 residues. V lost 2 bases, J lost 4 bases, and 5 bases stayed unmatched.